These T cell receptor beta chains were read from a single sample in a study of T cells in Graves' hyperthyroidism and ophthalmopathy. One entry per CDR3 protein, called by TCRdb with MiXCR from the multiplex PCR reads. The sample contains some 650,000 distinct CDR3 sequences, approximately 15% of which appear only once. The sequencing input was blood. Every receptor here comes from a woman in her thirties or forties with Graves' ophthalmopathy. CDR3s leave out the opening cysteine and the closing phenylalanine or tryptophan.

V	J	CDR3
TRBV6-1	TRBJ2-5	ASSPLAGKPQETQY
TRBV11-2	TRBJ2-7	ASSFGTGPYEQY
TRBV30	TRBJ2-7	AWSDNQRQY
TRBV11-2	TRBJ1-1	ASSLGMVGTEAF
TRBV18	TRBJ2-7	ASSLLAGGVDEQY
TRBV20-1	TRBJ2-1	SRLPPGRERNEQF
TRBV19	TRBJ1-5	ASRGGTGFNQPQH
TRBV6-1	TRBJ1-2	ASSNTGSVNGYT
TRBV6-5	TRBJ1-5	ASSYPAYSNQPQH
TRBV6-6	TRBJ1-2	ASSYSSRGIYGYT
TRBV6-2/TRBV6-3	TRBJ1-5	ASSVQDRQPQH
TRBV20-1	TRBJ1-5	SARRGTGGNQPQH
TRBV9	TRBJ2-3	ASSVQGLGDTQY
TRBV5-1	TRBJ2-7	ASSLRSLIYEQY
TRBV6-1	TRBJ2-5	ASRPNRGRETQY
TRBV12-5	TRBJ1-6	ASGLDPDRAYNSPLH
TRBV3-1	TRBJ1-1	ASSQKVPMRAF
TRBV6-5	TRBJ1-4	ASSGDRGTNEKLF
TRBV28	TRBJ1-4	ASSFDRISEKLF
TRBV2	TRBJ1-1	ASSEWSRNTEAF
TRBV3-1	TRBJ2-3	ASSSPGLAGGPVTDTQY
TRBV20-1	TRBJ2-1	SANAHSGETYNEQF
TRBV5-1	TRBJ2-7	ASSTTSGRNEQY
TRBV2	TRBJ1-5	ASIPTRTGNQPQH
TRBV2	TRBJ2-5	ASRRESPETQY
TRBV28	TRBJ2-3	ASPPSGSSDTQY
TRBV2	TRBJ1-4	ASNPQGAELF
TRBV5-1	TRBJ2-1	ASSLVGETSYNEQF
TRBV11-2	TRBJ2-5	ASSPIRAPEETQY
TRBV29-1	TRBJ2-7	SVESPDRGEQY
TRBV27	TRBJ2-3	AIPMYSRRGTDTQY
TRBV20-1	TRBJ2-7	SARARLTVEEQY
TRBV28	TRBJ2-3	ASTQDRGSTDTQY
TRBV20-1	TRBJ2-7	SARGEYSGDSYEQY
TRBV12-3/TRBV12-4	TRBJ1-1	ASSPTGTNTEAF
TRBV2	TRBJ2-2	ASTRRESTGELF
TRBV30	TRBJ1-3	AWNSLSGNTIY
TRBV18	TRBJ1-1	ASSPGEGETEAF
TRBV12-3/TRBV12-4	TRBJ2-2	ASSPRQGNTGELF
TRBV6-1	TRBJ2-2	ASSAQEGTGELF
TRBV25-1	TRBJ2-3	ATLLGDTQY
TRBV10-2	TRBJ2-1	ASKGSGGAGEQF